This TCR beta chain is from a study of T-cell reconstitution after alpha-beta-depleted transplantation in children. It was with unique molecular identifiers that the TCRbeta library was prepared. TCRdb analysed the PCR reads with MiXCR anew, one entry per CDR3 protein. This table holds under 450,000 distinct CDR3 sequences, about an eighth found once. CDR1 and CDR2 (germline): SGHTA, FQGNSA. Trimming at V came to 0 bases and at J to 5 bases, leaving 4 bases not matched to a gene. CDR3 length: 16 residues. This clonotype was picked up a small number of times. Source: PBMCs, taken from the stem cell graft. The source is a human donor who donated a stem cell graft to a child with Fanconi anemia. The V and J genes are TRBV7-2 and TRBJ2-1; TRBD1 aligns across 10 bases. Here the CDR3 reads CASSLAWGQGNNEQFF. CDR3 coding DNA: TGTGCCAGCAGCTTAGCGTGGGGACAGGGGAACAATGAGCAGTTCTTC.